This is a list of T cell receptor beta chains from one sample in a study of cytomegalovirus exposure and HLA in healthy donors. Produced via immunoSEQ multiplex PCR; TCRdb's table is partial and in-frame only. Of 120,000 to 150,000 clones in the sample, about 73% are singletons; the top ten hold about 3%. The sequenced sample consisted of PBMCs. These receptor sequences come from a man aged 40-55 years in good health and CMV-seropositive. The CDR3 runs from the conserved cysteine through the conserved F or W. The D gene is left open where the match is weak. Clone size is stated in some rows and not others, as once, few, many or a class when expanded.

>TRBV7-2|-|TRBD1|TRBJ1-3
CASSLAPHRDRPSGNTIYF
TGTGCCAGCAGCTTAGCGCCACACCGGGACAGGCCCTCTGGAAACACCATATATTTT
>TRBV7-9|-|TRBD2|TRBJ2-5
CASSDQTSGQETQYF
TGTGCCAGCAGCGACCAGACTAGCGGGCAAGAGACCCAGTACTTC
>TRBV6-1|-|-|TRBJ2-1
CASFPDGSINEQFF
TGTGCCAGTTTCCCCGACGGGAGCATCAATGAGCAGTTCTTC
>TRBV14|-|-|TRBJ2-3
CATSRSGARDTRYF
TGTGCCACCTCACGTTCGGGAGCAAGAGATACGCGGTATTTT
>TRBV6-6|-|TRBD2|TRBJ2-1
CASKILAGSSYNEQFF
TGTGCCAGCAAGATACTAGCGGGGAGCTCCTACAATGAGCAGTTCTTC
>TRBV5-1|once|-|TRBJ1-4
CASSLMGRGGGEKLFF
TGCGCCAGCAGCTTGATGGGCCGGGGGGGAGGAGAAAAACTGTTTTTT
>TRBV5-1|few|TRBD1|TRBJ2-2
CASSDRGSPTGELFF
TGCGCCAGTAGCGACAGGGGGTCCCCCACCGGGGAGCTGTTTTTT
>TRBV5-1|once|TRBD1|TRBJ1-4
CASSFNRGREKLFF
TGCGCCAGCAGCTTTAACAGGGGCAGAGAAAAACTGTTTTTT
>TRBV7-9|-|TRBD1|TRBJ1-2
CASSSQGDLTPGGYTF
TGTGCCAGCAGTTCCCAGGGGGACTTAACCCCAGGTGGCTACACCTTC
>TRBV6-4|few|-|TRBJ1-2
CASSRALGDYGYTF
TGTGCCAGCAGTCGAGCCCTAGGAGACTATGGCTACACCTTC
>TRBV19|-|TRBD1|TRBJ1-2
CASINPGTASGYTF
TGTGCCAGTATTAACCCCGGGACAGCCAGCGGCTACACCTTC
>TRBV15|-|TRBD2|TRBJ2-7
CATKLAGGDEQYF
TGTGCCACCAAACTAGCGGGAGGCGATGAGCAGTACTTC
>TRBV19|-|-|TRBJ2-5
CASSLQVQETQYF
TGTGCCAGTAGTTTGCAGGTCCAAGAGACCCAGTACTTC
>TRBV10-3|-|TRBD1|TRBJ1-2
CAINSQGNYGYTF
TGTGCCATCAATTCACAGGGGAACTATGGCTACACCTTC
>TRBV18|-|-|TRBJ2-7
CASSLLQGTARFFHEQYF
TGTGCCAGCTCACTCCTTCAGGGGACCGCGCGGTTTTTCCACGAGCAGTACTTC
>TRBV27|-|TRBD1|TRBJ2-4
CASRPWTGTSQNIQYF
TGTGCCAGCAGACCGTGGACAGGGACTTCCCAAAACATTCAGTACTTC
>TRBV6-1|once|-|TRBJ1-2
CATKQGPTSNYGYTF
TGTGCCACCAAACAGGGCCCCACCTCTAACTATGGCTACACCTTC
>TRBV6-5|once|TRBD1|TRBJ2-7
CASSRYRDRHYEQYF
TGTGCCAGCAGCCGCTACCGGGACAGGCACTACGAGCAGTACTTC
>TRBV11-2|-|-|TRBJ1-5
CASSPDGGTGGGPQHF
TGTGCCAGCAGCCCCGATGGCGGGACCGGAGGTGGGCCCCAGCATTTT
>TRBV5-1|few|TRBD1|TRBJ2-5
CASSFRDRGMAQYF
TGCGCCAGCAGCTTCCGGGACAGGGGCATGGCCCAGTACTTC
>TRBV4-1|once|-|TRBJ2-1
CASSQDWTIYNEQFF
TGCGCCAGCAGCCAAGATTGGACTATATACAATGAGCAGTTCTTC
>TRBV30|-|-|TRBJ2-7
CAWRKSGGDEQYF
TGTGCCTGGAGAAAGTCTGGAGGGGACGAGCAGTACTTC
>TRBV4-3|-|TRBD1|TRBJ1-1
CASSLHHQGDWDTEAFF
TGCGCCAGCAGCCTGCACCATCAGGGGGACTGGGACACTGAAGCTTTCTTT
>TRBV19|-|-|TRBJ1-5
CASSIGSWLTANQPQHF
TGCGCCAGTAGTATAGGGAGTTGGTTGACAGCGAATCAGCCCCAGCATTTT
>TRBV28|once|-|TRBJ1-1
CASSLRQILPFF
TGTGCCAGCAGTTTAAGACAGATTCTTCCCTTCTTT
>TRBV5-1|-|-|TRBJ1-1
CASSFQGSDTEAFF
TGCGCCAGCAGCTTCCAGGGGTCGGACACTGAAGCTTTCTTT
>TRBV30|-|TRBD1|TRBJ1-2
CAWGQEFTYGYTF
TGTGCCTGGGGACAGGAGTTTACCTATGGCTACACCTTC
>TRBV7-3|-|-|TRBJ1-2
CASSSFGQLNYGYTF
TGTGCCAGCAGCTCCTTTGGACAGCTTAACTATGGCTACACCTTC
>TRBV19|-|TRBD1|TRBJ1-5
CASRQGNQPQHF
TGTGCCAGTCGACAGGGGAATCAGCCCCAGCATTTT
>TRBV4-1|-|-|TRBJ1-1
CASSQGAEAFF
TGCGCCAGCAGCCAAGGGGCAGAAGCTTTCTTT